Below, one T cell receptor (beta chain) is given with its context. This entry belongs to a study of blood T cell repertoires in COVID-19. Overall study context: In each case, the material was cDNA or gDNA derived from T cells, B-cell-depleted T cells, or PBMCs.

CDR3 length equals 17 residues. Data came from immunoSEQ multiplex PCR; TCRdb stores just in-frame clones and leaves some out. The sample lists 140,000 or so clones, about 83% occurring once. The clonotype comes from a woman aged 45-65 years with active or convalescent COVID-19. The sequenced sample consisted of peripheral blood. J is TRBJ1-5 and V is TRBV21-1. TRBV21-1 is a listed pseudogene. CDR3 coding DNA: TGTGCCAGCAGCAAAAATTTGGTGGTGCGTAGCAATCAGCCCCAGCATTTT. This gives the protein CASSKNLVVRSNQPQHF.